This TCR beta chain is drawn from a study of neurological immune-mediated disorders. With 10-nucleotide random UMIs included, cDNA was synthesized by 5'RACE. TCRdb used MiXCR to reprocess the 5' RACE reads, holding one entry per CDR3 protein. The sample holds fewer than 25,000 distinct CDR3 sequences; less than 11% are singletons and the top ten take less than 25%. In this sample, this clonotype turned up many times. Sequencing was performed on PBMCs. The sequence was collected from a woman in her sixties or seventies with HTLV-1-associated myelopathy (HAM/TSP).

CDR3 in amino acids: CASSVASSGELFF. DNA for the CDR3: TGTGCCAGCAGCGTCGCTAGTTCCGGGGAGCTGTTTTTT. The chain carries TRBV9 and TRBJ2-2; D is ambiguous. V dropped 2 bases and J dropped 6 bases, with 8 bases sitting between them. The CDR3 is 13 amino acids. Germline lookup yields CDR1 SGDLS and CDR2 YYNGEE.